This TCR beta chain was recorded in a study of cytomegalovirus exposure and HLA in healthy donors. In this sample, this clone turned up once. Its antigen is not identified. Its ends do not fully match the called genes, so a read error is possible. Germline V gene lookup returns CDR1 SGHNT and CDR2 YENEEA. The CDR3 is made up of 14 amino acids. 13 Jbeta primers and 60 Vbeta primers were used for the PCR. Profiled with immunoSEQ multiplex PCR; TCRdb holds only in-frame clones, not every one. The table has around 150,000 clones, 70% to 90% seen once; the top ten hold less than 2.5%. General study findings and limits: TCR beta chains numbering 150 to 200 were designated cytomegalovirus-associated. Apparent HLA restriction characterized most CMV-associated TCR beta chains in a later analysis. HLA allele associations emerged for roughly 16,000 TCR beta sequences in a later analysis, at 0.05 false discovery rate. Reports showed the classifier diagnosing cytomegalovirus status with high specificity and sensitivity.

The sequenced sample was PBMCs. This receptor was obtained from a man between 18 and 35 years old in good health and CMV-seropositive. The chain uses TRBV11-3 and TRBJ2-1, with D unresolved. The chain's CDR3 is CASSLIASDNEQFF. The DNA for the CDR3 is TGTGCCAGCAGCTTAATAGCCTCCGACAATGAGCAGTTCTTC.